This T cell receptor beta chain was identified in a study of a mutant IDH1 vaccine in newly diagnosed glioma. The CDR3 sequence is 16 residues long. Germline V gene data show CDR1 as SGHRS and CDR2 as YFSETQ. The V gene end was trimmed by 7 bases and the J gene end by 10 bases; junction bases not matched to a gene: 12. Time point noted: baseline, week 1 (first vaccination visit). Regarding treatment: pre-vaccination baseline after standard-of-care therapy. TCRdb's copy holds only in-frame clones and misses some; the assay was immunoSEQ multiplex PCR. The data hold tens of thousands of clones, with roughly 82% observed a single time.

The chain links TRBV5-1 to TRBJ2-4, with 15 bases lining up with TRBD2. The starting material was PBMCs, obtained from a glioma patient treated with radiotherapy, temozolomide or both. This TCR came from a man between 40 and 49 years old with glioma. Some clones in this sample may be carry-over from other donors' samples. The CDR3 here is CASATWTSGGASIQYF. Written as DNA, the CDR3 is TGCGCCAGCGCCACTTGGACTAGCGGGGGGGCATCAATTCAGTACTTC.